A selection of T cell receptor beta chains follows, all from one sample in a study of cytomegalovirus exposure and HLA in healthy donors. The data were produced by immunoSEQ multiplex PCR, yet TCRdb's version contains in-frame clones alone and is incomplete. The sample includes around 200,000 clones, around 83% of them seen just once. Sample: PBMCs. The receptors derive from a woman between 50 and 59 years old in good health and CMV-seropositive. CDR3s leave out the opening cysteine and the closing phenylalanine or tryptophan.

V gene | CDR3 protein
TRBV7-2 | ASSLLTRVLTSGGDVY
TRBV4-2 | ASSQGGGVISGNTIY
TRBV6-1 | ASSVPGNYNEQF
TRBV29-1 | SVGEAENIQY
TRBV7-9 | ASSPPFRVESDTQY
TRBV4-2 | ASSHEGDRVSFSYNEQF
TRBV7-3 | ASSPHPSTSGTGELF
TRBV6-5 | ASSYFYAGGGETQY
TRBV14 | ASSPVRGSLGETQY
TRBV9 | ASSRGTANTEAF
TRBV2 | ASREDRHPGYTQY
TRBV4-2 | ASSHEASGGAYEQY
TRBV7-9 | ASSPGGLGYRSYEQY
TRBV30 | AWSVGTGGHGYT
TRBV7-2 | ASSYLVEVGETQY
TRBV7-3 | ASSLSRGDYNEQF
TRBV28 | ASSSTIDPEAF